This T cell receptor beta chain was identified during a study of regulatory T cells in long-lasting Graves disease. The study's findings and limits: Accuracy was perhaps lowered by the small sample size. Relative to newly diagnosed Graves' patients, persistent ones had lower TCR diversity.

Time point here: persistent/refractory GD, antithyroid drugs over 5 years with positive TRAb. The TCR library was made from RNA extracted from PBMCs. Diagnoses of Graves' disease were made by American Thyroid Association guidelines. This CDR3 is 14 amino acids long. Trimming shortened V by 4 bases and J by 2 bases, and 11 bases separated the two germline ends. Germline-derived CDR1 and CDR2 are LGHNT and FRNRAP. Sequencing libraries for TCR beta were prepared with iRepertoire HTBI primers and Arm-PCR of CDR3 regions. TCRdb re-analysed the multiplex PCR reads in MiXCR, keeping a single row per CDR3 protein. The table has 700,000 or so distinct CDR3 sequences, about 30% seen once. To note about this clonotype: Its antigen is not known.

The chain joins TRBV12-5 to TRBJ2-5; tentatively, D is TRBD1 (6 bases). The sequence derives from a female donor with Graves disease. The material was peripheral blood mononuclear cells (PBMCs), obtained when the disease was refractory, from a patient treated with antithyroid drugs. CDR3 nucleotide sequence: TGTGCTAGTGGTTCCATCGGACAGCAAGAGACCCAGTACTTC. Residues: CASGSIGQQETQYF.